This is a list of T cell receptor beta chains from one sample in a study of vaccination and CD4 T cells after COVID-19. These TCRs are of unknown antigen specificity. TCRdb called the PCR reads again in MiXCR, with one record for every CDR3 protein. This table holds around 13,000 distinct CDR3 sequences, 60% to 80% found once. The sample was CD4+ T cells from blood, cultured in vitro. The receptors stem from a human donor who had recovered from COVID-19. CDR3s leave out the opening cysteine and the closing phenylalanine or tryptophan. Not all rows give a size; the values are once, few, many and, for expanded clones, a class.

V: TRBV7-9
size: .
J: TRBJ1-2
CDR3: ASSLAVGYT

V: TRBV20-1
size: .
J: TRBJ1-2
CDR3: SASFEDYGYT

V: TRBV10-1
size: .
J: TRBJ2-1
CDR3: ASRNRDPYNEQF

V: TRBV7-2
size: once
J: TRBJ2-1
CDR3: ASSPYKEQF

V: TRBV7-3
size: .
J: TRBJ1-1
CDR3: ASSFSVNTEAF

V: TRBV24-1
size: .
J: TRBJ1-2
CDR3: ATQRTANYGYT

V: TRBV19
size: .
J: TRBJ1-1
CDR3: ASSPGGRAF

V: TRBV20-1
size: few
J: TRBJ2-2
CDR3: SASGSGRGGGYTGELF

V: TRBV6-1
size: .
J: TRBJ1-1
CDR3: ASSDRAHTNTEAF

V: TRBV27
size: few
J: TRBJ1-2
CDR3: ASSFRGRGGGGYT

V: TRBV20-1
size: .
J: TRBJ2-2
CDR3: SARDHRAVGELF

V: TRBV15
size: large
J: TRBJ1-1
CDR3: ATSRPGQRKQNTEAF

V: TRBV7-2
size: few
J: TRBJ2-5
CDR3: ASSSLPAETQY

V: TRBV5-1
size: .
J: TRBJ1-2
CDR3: ASSWAGYGYT

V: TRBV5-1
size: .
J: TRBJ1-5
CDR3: ASSLVTGSNQPQH

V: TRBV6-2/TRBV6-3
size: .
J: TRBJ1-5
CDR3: ASSYPGGQPQH

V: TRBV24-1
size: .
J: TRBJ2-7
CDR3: ATRHNWTRRSSYEQY

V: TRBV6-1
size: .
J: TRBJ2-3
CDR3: ASSPSVSTDTQY

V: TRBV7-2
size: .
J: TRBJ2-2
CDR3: ASSSGLAVAGELF

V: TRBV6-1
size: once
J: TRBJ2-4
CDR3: ASSERAGGSTLAKNIQY

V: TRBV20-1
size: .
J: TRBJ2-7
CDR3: SASKTSGSYEQY

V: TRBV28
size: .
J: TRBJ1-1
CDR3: ASSLGTEAF

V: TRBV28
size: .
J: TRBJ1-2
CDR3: ASREGTGNGYT

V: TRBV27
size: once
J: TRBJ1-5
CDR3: ASRPGSGSNQPQH

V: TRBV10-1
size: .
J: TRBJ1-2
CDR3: ASSVDLPVVPRDGYT

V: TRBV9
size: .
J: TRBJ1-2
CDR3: ASSVATARGGYGYT

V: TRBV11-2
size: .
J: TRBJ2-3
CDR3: ASSSDPGLHTDTQY

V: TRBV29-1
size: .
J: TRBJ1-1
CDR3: SVDWGARLNTEAF

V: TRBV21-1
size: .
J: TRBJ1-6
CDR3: ASSKPRPRNNSPLH

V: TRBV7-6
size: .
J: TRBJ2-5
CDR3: ASSRDRAQETQY

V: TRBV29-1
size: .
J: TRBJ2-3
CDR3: SARKGLAGGMGTDTQY

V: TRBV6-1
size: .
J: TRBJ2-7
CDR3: ASSARDGSSYEQY

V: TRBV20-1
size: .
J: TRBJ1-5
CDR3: SAREIVLGSQPQH

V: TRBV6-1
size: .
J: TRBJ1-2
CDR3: ASLRDRAGGYT

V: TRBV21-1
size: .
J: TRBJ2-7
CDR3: ASSNGQVSYEQY

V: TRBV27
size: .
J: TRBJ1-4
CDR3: ASSPPGQRNEKLF

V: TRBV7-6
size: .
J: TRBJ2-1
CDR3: ASSFLAGVKGNEQF

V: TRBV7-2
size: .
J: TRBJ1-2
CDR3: ASSNIRGGNYGYT

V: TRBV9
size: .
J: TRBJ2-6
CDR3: ASSDTGVYGANVLT

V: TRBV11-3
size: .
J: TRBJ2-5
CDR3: ASSPSPQGEETQY

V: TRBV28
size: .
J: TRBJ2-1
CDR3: ASSRTRTVSSYNEQF

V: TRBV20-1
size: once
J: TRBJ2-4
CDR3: SAPGRWGNIQY

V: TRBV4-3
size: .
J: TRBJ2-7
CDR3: ASSQGKTSSSYEQY

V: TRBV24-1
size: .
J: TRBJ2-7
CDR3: ASGAGGRTEQY

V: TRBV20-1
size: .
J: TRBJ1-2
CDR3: SARAQTRYGYT

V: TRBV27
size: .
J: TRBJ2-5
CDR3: ASSLYGLAGGREETQY

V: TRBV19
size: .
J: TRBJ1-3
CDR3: ASSPPGQGPWGNTIY

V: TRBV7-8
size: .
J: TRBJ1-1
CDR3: ASSPREGQGGAF

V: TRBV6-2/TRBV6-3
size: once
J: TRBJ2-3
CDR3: ASSYSGLASDTQY

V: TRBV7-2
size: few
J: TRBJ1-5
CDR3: ASSSPPGSAQH